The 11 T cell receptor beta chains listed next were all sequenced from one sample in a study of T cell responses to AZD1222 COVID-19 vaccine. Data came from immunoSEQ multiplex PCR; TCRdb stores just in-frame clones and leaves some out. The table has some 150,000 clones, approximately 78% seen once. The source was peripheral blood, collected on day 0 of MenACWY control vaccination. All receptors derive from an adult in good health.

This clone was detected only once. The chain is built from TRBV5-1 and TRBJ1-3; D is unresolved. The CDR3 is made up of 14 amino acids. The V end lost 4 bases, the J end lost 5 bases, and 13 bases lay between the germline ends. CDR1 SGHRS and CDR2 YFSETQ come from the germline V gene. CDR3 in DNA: TGCGCCAGCAGCCCAACGGACGGTAGAAACACCATATATTTT. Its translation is CASSPTDGRNTIYF.

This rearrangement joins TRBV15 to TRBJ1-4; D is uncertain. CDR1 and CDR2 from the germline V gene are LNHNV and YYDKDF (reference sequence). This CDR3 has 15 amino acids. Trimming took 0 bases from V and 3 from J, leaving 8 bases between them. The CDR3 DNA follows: TGTGCCACCAGCAGAGAGGGGAAAGCTAATGAAAAACTGTTTTTT. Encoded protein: CATSREGKANEKLFF.

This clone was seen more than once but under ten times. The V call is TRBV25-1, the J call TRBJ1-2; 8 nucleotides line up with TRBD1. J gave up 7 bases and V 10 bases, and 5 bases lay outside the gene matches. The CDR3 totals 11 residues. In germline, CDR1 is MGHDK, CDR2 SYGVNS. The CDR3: CAIGTGRGYTF. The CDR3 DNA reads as TGTGCCATTGGGACAGGCCGTGGCTACACCTTC.

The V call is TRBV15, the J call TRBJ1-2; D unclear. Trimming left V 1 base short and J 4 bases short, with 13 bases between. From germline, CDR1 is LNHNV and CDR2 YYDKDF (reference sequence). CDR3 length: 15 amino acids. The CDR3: CATSRATNSFYGYTF. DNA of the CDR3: TGTGCCACCAGCAGAGCAACTAACAGCTTCTATGGCTACACCTTC.

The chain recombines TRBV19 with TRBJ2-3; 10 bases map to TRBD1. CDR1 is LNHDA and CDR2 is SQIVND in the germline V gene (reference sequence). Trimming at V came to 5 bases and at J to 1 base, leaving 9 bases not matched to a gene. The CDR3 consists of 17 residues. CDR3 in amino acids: CASSPRGTGARTDTQYF. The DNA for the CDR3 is TGTGCCAGTAGTCCTCGGGGGACAGGGGCCCGCACAGATACGCAGTATTTT.

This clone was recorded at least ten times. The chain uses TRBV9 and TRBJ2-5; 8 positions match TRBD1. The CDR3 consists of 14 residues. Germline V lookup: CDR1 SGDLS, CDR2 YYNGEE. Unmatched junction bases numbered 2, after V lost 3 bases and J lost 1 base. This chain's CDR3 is CASSGDRGQETQYF. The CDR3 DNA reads TGTGCCAGCAGCGGTGACAGGGGCCAAGAGACCCAGTACTTC.

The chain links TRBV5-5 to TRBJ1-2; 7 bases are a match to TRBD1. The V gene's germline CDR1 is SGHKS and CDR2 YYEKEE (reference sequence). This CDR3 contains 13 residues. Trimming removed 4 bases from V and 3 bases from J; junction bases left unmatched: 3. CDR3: CASSEQGYYGYTF. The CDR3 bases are TGTGCCAGCAGCGAACAGGGGTACTATGGCTACACCTTC.

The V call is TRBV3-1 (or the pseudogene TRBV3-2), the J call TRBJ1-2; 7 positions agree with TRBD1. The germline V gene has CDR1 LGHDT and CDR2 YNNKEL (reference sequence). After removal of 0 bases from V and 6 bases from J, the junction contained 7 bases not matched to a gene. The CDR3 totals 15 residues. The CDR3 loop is CASSQDLRGTNGYTF. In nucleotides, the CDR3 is TGTGCCAGCAGCCAAGATCTCAGGGGGACTAATGGCTACACCTTC.

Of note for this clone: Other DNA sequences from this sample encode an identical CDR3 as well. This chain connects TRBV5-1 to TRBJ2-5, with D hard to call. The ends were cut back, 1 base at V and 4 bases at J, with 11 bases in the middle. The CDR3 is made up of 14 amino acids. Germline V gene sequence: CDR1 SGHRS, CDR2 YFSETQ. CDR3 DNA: TGCGCCAGCAGCTTGACCTCGACCGGAGAGACCCAGTACTTC. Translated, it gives CASSLTSTGETQYF.

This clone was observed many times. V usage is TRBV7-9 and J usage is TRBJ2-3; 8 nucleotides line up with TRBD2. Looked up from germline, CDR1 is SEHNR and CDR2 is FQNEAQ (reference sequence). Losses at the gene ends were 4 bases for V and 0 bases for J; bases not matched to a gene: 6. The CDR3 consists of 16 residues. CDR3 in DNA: TGTGCCAGCAGCTCTGGGCGGGGGGCAAGCACAGATACGCAGTATTTT. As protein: CASSSGRGASTDTQYF. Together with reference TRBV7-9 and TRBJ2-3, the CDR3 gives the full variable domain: DTGVSQNPRHKITKRGQNVTFRCDPISEHNRLYWYRQTLGQGPEFLTYFQNEAQLEKSRLLSDRFSAERPKGSFSTLEIQRTEQGDSAMYLCASSSGRGASTDTQYFGPGTRLTVL.

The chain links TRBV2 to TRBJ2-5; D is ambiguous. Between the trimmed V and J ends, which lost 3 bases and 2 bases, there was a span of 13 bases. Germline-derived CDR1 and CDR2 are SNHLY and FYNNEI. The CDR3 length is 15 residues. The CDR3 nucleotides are TGTGCCAGCAGTGAGGGGTGGGTAGGGCAAGAGACCCAGTACTTC. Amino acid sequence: CASSEGWVGQETQYF.